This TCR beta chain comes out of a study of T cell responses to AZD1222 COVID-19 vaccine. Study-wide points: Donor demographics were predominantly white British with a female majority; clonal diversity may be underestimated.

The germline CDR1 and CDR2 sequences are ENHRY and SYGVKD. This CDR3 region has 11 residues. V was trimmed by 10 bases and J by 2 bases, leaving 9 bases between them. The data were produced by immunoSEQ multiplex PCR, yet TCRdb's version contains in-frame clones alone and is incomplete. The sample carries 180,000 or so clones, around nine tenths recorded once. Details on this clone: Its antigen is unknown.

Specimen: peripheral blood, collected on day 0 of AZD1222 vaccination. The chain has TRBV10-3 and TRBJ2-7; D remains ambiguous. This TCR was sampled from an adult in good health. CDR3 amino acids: CATMDAYEQYF. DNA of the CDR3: TGTGCCACGATGGACGCCTACGAGCAGTACTTC.